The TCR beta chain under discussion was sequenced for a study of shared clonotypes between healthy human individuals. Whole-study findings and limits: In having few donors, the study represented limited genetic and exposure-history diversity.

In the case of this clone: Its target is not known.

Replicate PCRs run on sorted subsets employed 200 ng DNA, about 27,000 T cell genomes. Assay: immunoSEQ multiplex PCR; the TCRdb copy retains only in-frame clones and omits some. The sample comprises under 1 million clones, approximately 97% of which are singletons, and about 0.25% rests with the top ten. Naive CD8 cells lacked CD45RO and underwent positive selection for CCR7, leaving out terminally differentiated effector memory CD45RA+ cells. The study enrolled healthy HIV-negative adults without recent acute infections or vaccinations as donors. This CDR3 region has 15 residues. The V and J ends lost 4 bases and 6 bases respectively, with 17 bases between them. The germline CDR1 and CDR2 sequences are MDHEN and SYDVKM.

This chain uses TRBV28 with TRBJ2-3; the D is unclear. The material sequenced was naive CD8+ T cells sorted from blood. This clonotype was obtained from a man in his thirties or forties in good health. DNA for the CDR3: TGTGCCAGCAGTTCCTTTCTGGGGTTGTCGGATACGCAGTATTTT. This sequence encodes CASSSFLGLSDTQYF. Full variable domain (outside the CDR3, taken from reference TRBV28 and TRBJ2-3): DVKVTQSSRYLVKRTGEKVFLECVQDMDHENMFWYRQDPGLGLRLIYFSYDVKMKEKGDIPEGYSVSREKKERFSLILESASTNQTSMYLCASSSFLGLSDTQYFGPGTRLTVL.